A selection of T cell receptor beta chains follows, all from one sample in a study of blood T cells in healthy people across ages. TCRdb re-derived calls from the 5' RACE reads in MiXCR, one entry per CDR3 protein. The sample gives around 900,000 distinct CDR3 sequences, approximately 50% of which show up once; about a fifth is in the top ten. Material for sequencing was blood. These receptors all stem from a woman aged 55 to 70 in good health. Each CDR3 is given with its conserved first and last residue. Fields, in order: clone size, J gene, CDR3 length, V gene, D gene, CDR3 protein, CDR3 DNA. The D gene is left open where the match is weak. Size is omitted from some rows. Given values are once, few, many or a class for expanded clones.

>-|TRBJ2-2|12|TRBV6-2/TRBV6-3|-
CASSAGFGELFF
TGCGCCAGCAGTGCAGGCTTCGGGGAGCTGTTTTTT
>-|TRBJ2-7|12|TRBV4-1|-
CASNQGVDEQYF
TGCGCCAGCAACCAAGGAGTAGACGAGCAGTACTTC
>few|TRBJ2-5|17|TRBV6-2/TRBV6-3|TRBD1
CASSTTLQTGLQETQYF
TGTGCCAGCAGCACGACACTCCAGACAGGGTTGCAAGAGACCCAGTACTTC
>-|TRBJ2-7|17|TRBV12-3/TRBV12-4|-
CASSLDGGGQSSYEQYF
TGTGCCAGCAGTTTAGATGGCGGAGGACAGAGCTCCTACGAGCAGTACTTC
>few|TRBJ2-7|14|TRBV20-1|TRBD2
CSAPWLAGDYEQYF
TGCAGTGCTCCCTGGCTAGCGGGAGACTACGAGCAGTACTTC
>-|TRBJ2-1|13|TRBV29-1|TRBD1
CNVGGQGYNEQFF
TGCAACGTTGGTGGACAGGGGTACAATGAGCAGTTCTTC
>-|TRBJ1-2|13|TRBV16|TRBD1
CASSKQGDYGYTF
TGTGCCAGCAGCAAACAGGGGGACTATGGCTACACCTTC
>-|TRBJ1-2|11|TRBV5-1|-
CASCLAGFYTF
TGCGCCAGCTGCTTGGCCGGGTTCTACACCTTC
>-|TRBJ2-3|21|TRBV12-3/TRBV12-4|TRBD1
CASRPSRPRDRVYFSTDTQYF
TGTGCCAGCAGACCTAGCCGACCCCGGGACAGGGTATATTTTTCCACAGATACGCAGTATTTT
>-|TRBJ2-3|16|TRBV7-2|TRBD2
CASSFASAGGTDTQYF
TGTGCCAGCAGCTTTGCTAGCGCGGGGGGCACAGATACGCAGTATTTT
>-|TRBJ2-5|14|TRBV7-9|-
CASTMVRAEETQYF
TGTGCCAGCACCATGGTGAGGGCGGAGGAGACCCAGTACTTC
>-|TRBJ1-2|15|TRBV29-1|TRBD1
CSVAETGFYNYGYTF
TGCAGCGTTGCCGAGACAGGGTTTTATAACTATGGCTACACCTTC
>-|TRBJ2-5|10|TRBV29-1|-
CSVEIGTQYF
TGCAGCGTTGAGATAGGGACCCAGTACTTC
>-|TRBJ1-1|14|TRBV10-3|-
CAISEAGHLYEAFF
TGTGCCATCAGTGAGGCAGGACACCTGTATGAAGCTTTCTTT
>-|TRBJ1-1|14|TRBV6-2/TRBV6-3|-
CASSYSRKNTEAFF
TGTGCCAGCAGTTACTCACGGAAAAACACTGAAGCTTTCTTT
>-|TRBJ2-3|12|TRBV25-1|-
CASSEWGNAQYF
TGTGCCAGCAGTGAATGGGGGAACGCGCAGTATTTT
>few|TRBJ1-4|14|TRBV29-1|TRBD1
CSVITGTGNEKLFF
TGCAGCGTTATAACCGGGACAGGGAATGAAAAACTGTTTTTT
>-|TRBJ2-5|17|TRBV2|TRBD2
CASRSAAREGNWETQYF
TGTGCCAGCAGGTCGGCGGCGCGGGAGGGTAATTGGGAGACCCAGTACTTC
>few|TRBJ2-1|16|TRBV27|TRBD2
CASSTSAGDSYNEQFF
TGTGCCAGCAGCACCTCAGCGGGGGACTCCTACAATGAGCAGTTCTTC
>-|TRBJ1-4|16|TRBV12-3/TRBV12-4|-
CASSPRLASGGEKLFF
TGTGCCAGCAGTCCTAGGCTAGCGTCAGGCGGGGAAAAACTGTTTTTT
>-|TRBJ1-2|13|TRBV24-1|TRBD1
CATQETGNYGYTF
TGTGCCACCCAAGAGACAGGGAACTATGGCTACACCTTC
>few|TRBJ2-3|15|TRBV27|-
CASSRDNAIADTQYF
TGTGCCAGCAGTCGGGACAACGCCATCGCAGATACGCAGTATTTT
>once|TRBJ1-1|17|TRBV20-1|-
CSAQIPYSQDMNTEAFF
TGCAGTGCCCAGATCCCGTACAGCCAGGATATGAACACTGAAGCTTTCTTT
>-|TRBJ2-6|15|TRBV30|-
CAWSRGYSGANVLTF
TGTGCCTGGAGTAGAGGGTACTCTGGGGCCAACGTCCTGACTTTC
>-|TRBJ2-5|14|TRBV6-1|-
CASSLQVVGRGQYF
TGTGCCAGCAGTTTACAGGTCGTAGGACGCGGGCAGTACTTC
>few|TRBJ2-7|15|TRBV5-1|TRBD1
CASSSMTGYSYEQYF
TGCGCCAGCAGCTCGATGACAGGGTACTCCTACGAGCAGTACTTC
>-|TRBJ2-3|15|TRBV5-1|-
CASSSTLASADTLYF
TGCGCCAGCTCTTCCACTTTAGCGAGCGCAGATACGCTGTATTTT
>-|TRBJ2-7|11|TRBV7-9|-
CASSLDDEQYF
TGTGCCAGCAGCTTAGACGACGAGCAGTACTTC
>few|TRBJ2-7|17|TRBV4-1|-
CASSQVSPGEWTYEQYF
TGCGCCAGCAGCCAAGTATCCCCGGGAGAGTGGACCTACGAGCAGTACTTC
>once|TRBJ2-3|14|TRBV20-1|TRBD2
CSARRAGVTDTQYF
TGCAGTGCTAGAAGGGCGGGAGTTACAGATACGCAGTATTTT
>-|TRBJ2-3|14|TRBV5-1|-
CASSFERSTDTQYF
TGCGCCAGCAGCTTCGAGCGGAGCACAGATACGCAGTATTTT
>-|TRBJ2-1|15|TRBV20-1|-
CSATLAEGSYNEQFF
TGCAGTGCCACTTTAGCGGAGGGGTCCTACAATGAGCAGTTCTTC
>-|TRBJ2-7|17|TRBV4-1|-
CASSQDSGYSAPYEQYF
TGCGCCAGCAGCCAAGATTCAGGTTATTCGGCCCCCTACGAGCAGTACTTC
>-|TRBJ2-4|15|TRBV28|-
CASSLGVLAKNIQYF
TGTGCCAGCAGTTTAGGAGTCCTAGCCAAAAACATTCAGTACTTC
>-|TRBJ2-1|15|TRBV7-2|-
CASSLEQATYNEQFF
TGTGCCAGCAGCTTAGAACAGGCAACCTACAATGAGCAGTTCTTC
>-|TRBJ1-5|17|TRBV20-1|TRBD1
CSARDATGQGRNQPQHF
TGCAGTGCTAGAGATGCCACCGGACAGGGCAGGAATCAGCCCCAGCATTTT
>-|TRBJ2-7|15|TRBV15|-
CATSSLAELYNEQYF
TGTGCCACCAGCTCCTTAGCGGAGCTCTACAATGAGCAGTACTTC
>-|TRBJ2-5|14|TRBV12-3/TRBV12-4|-
CASSFQTQEETQYF
TGTGCCAGCAGTTTTCAAACTCAGGAAGAGACCCAGTACTTC
>-|TRBJ1-1|12|TRBV5-1|-
CASSKGEDEAFF
TGTGCCAGCAGTAAGGGGGAAGATGAAGCTTTCTTT
>few|TRBJ2-1|15|TRBV12-3/TRBV12-4|TRBD1
CASRGDRGGYNEQFF
TGTGCCAGCAGAGGGGACAGAGGAGGTTACAATGAGCAGTTCTTC
>-|TRBJ2-6|17|TRBV11-2|-
CASSIGHPYSGANVLTF
TGTGCCAGCTCCATAGGGCATCCTTACTCTGGGGCCAACGTCCTGACTTTC
>-|TRBJ2-1|14|TRBV2|-
CASIDTGSYNEQFF
TGTGCCAGCATCGATACAGGGTCCTACAATGAGCAGTTCTTC
>-|TRBJ2-7|14|TRBV28|-
CASSFGTFTYEQYF
TGTGCCAGCAGTTTTGGGACCTTCACCTACGAGCAGTACTTC
>-|TRBJ2-1|17|TRBV5-1|TRBD2
CASSLAPLAPDGNEQFF
TGCGCCAGCAGCTTGGCACCACTAGCGCCAGACGGCAATGAGCAGTTCTTC
>-|TRBJ1-2|15|TRBV2|-
CASSSYSNRDYGYTF
TGTGCCAGCAGTTCCTACTCTAACAGGGACTATGGCTACACCTTC
>-|TRBJ2-5|16|TRBV6-5|TRBD2
CASSYPGTSGEETQYF
TGTGCCAGCAGTTACCCCGGGACTAGCGGAGAAGAGACCCAGTACTTC
>few|TRBJ2-3|13|TRBV20-1|-
CSTSIEPADTQYF
TGCAGTACTTCGATAGAGCCAGCAGATACGCAGTATTTT
>-|TRBJ2-5|14|TRBV6-1|TRBD2
CASRASGWGETQYF
TGTGCCAGCAGAGCTAGCGGGTGGGGGGAGACCCAGTACTTC
>-|TRBJ2-7|15|TRBV12-3/TRBV12-4|TRBD1
CASSLGTGVYNEQYF
TGTGCCAGCAGTTTAGGGACAGGGGTCTACAATGAGCAGTACTTC
>few|TRBJ2-1|15|TRBV12-3/TRBV12-4|-
CASSSGELTYNEQFF
TGTGCCAGCAGTTCAGGGGAGTTGACATACAATGAGCAGTTCTTC
>many|TRBJ2-7|13|TRBV10-3|-
CAISGQENYEQYF
TGTGCCATCAGTGGACAGGAAAACTACGAGCAGTACTTC
>-|TRBJ2-5|15|TRBV24-1|TRBD2
CATSDPAGGVETQYF
TGTGCCACCAGTGATCCGGCGGGAGGAGTTGAGACCCAGTACTTC
>many|TRBJ2-7|15|TRBV29-1|TRBD1
CSVSNLRTGGYEQYF
TGCAGCGTTTCAAACCTGAGGACAGGGGGCTACGAGCAGTACTTC
>-|TRBJ1-1|14|TRBV12-3/TRBV12-4|-
CASSLRNRDTEAFF
TGTGCCAGCAGTTTGAGGAACAGGGACACTGAAGCTTTCTTT